A single TCR beta chain is shown here with its context. Documented time point: persistent/refractory GD, antithyroid drugs over 5 years with positive TRAb. From PBMCs, RNA was extracted and then used to make the TCR library. Germline V gene data show CDR1 as DFQATT and CDR2 as SNEGSKA (reference sequence). The CDR3 spans 15 residues. V gave up 2 bases and J gave up 4 bases, with 15 bases separating them. This entry belongs to a study of regulatory T cells in long-lasting Graves disease. Arm-PCR with iRepertoire HTBI primers amplified the CDR3 regions for these TCR beta libraries. A single record per CDR3 protein comes from TCRdb applying MiXCR to the multiplex PCR reads. The sample records about 450,000 distinct CDR3 sequences, around 20% being singletons.

Sequencing used peripheral blood mononuclear cells (PBMCs), obtained when the disease was refractory, from a patient treated with antithyroid drugs. The genes are TRBV20-1 and TRBJ1-5; D is undetermined. This sequence originates from a female donor with Graves disease. CDR3 sequence: CSARPQAPDNQPQHF. The DNA of the CDR3 is TGCAGTGCTAGACCTCAGGCCCCGGATAATCAGCCCCAGCATTTT.